These 21 T cell receptor beta chains were sequenced from one sample in a study of response to subunit inactivated influenza vaccine. TCRdb passed the RT-PCR reads through MiXCR, listing each CDR3 protein once. Among hundreds of thousands of distinct CDR3 sequences listed, over 9% were seen once. These sequences were also reported in another study, on T cells expressing NK-cell markers. That paper adds: cDNA encoding TCR beta was synthesized via 5'RACE template switching incorporating UMIs.

Here the sequenced sample was PBMCs from blood, taken on the day of vaccination. The receptor set was obtained from a man in his forties or fifties who received an inactivated influenza vaccine.

This clonotype showed up just a few times. The V and J genes are TRBV27 and TRBJ2-7; 8 nucleotides match TRBD1. CDR1 is MNHEY and CDR2 is SMNVEV in the germline V gene (reference sequence). V was pared by 0 bases and J by 4 bases, with 8 bases of the junction left unmatched. This CDR3 region has 16 residues. Here the CDR3 reads CASSLSMTGTGYEQYF. The DNA for the CDR3 is TGTGCCAGCAGTTTATCGATGACCGGGACAGGATACGAGCAGTACTTC.

The sample holds a few counts of this clonotype. This sequence joins TRBV28 and TRBJ2-1; D may be TRBD1 (5 bases). Germline V gene lookup returns CDR1 MDHEN and CDR2 SYDVKM. V was trimmed by 7 bases and J by 5 bases, leaving 9 bases between them. This CDR3 has 12 amino acids. CDR3 coding DNA: TGTGCCAGCATCGACAGCAACAATGAGCAGTTCTTC. Translating gives CASIDSNNEQFF.

The chain recombines TRBV3-1 with TRBJ2-7, with D hard to call. The CDR3 is made up of 12 amino acids. V was trimmed by 1 base and J by 6 bases, leaving 7 bases between them. CDR1 and CDR2 (germline): LGHDT, YNNKEL (reference sequence). CDR3: CASSQAWGEQYF. In DNA, the CDR3 is TGTGCCAGCAGCCAAGCATGGGGCGAGCAGTACTTC.

There are a few counts of this clonotype. V gene TRBV18 combines with J gene TRBJ2-1; D gene unclear. CDR1 is KGHSH, CDR2 LQKENI, per germline. With 0 bases removed from V and 9 bases from J, the gap between germline ends came to 9 bases. The CDR3 is made up of 13 amino acids. The CDR3 region has the DNA TGTGCCAGCTCACCACCGGCTGGCGTTGAGCAGTTCTTC. Translating it yields CASSPPAGVEQFF.

The chain couples TRBV18 to TRBJ2-3; D gene ambiguous. The length of the CDR3 is 15 residues. The germline V gene encodes CDR1 KGHSH and CDR2 LQKENI. With 0 bases removed from V and 2 bases from J, the gap between germline ends came to 9 bases. The CDR3 here is CASSPPSQPTDTQYF. The CDR3 DNA follows: TGTGCCAGCTCACCACCGTCTCAGCCCACAGATACGCAGTATTTT.

The gene calls are TRBV20-1 and TRBJ2-4, with TRBD2 identical over 7 bases. J gave up 0 bases and V 6 bases, and 8 bases lay outside the gene matches. The CDR3 runs 15 residues. In germline, CDR1 is DFQATT, CDR2 SNEGSKA (reference sequence). The DNA for the CDR3 is TGCAGTGCGGCGGGGGTTTCCATAGCCAAAAACATTCAGTACTTC. This codes for CSAAGVSIAKNIQYF.

This clonotype was recorded a few times. The CDR3 reads CASSQDYGNQPQHF. The CDR3 nucleotides are TGTGCCAGCAGCCAAGATTACGGAAATCAGCCCCAGCATTTT. The chain uses TRBV4-2 and TRBJ1-5; D gene ambiguous. CDR3 length equals 14 residues. Germline assignment: CDR1 LGHNA and CDR2 YNFKEQ. Trimming pared 0 bases from V and 4 bases from J, leaving 7 bases between.

Only a few counts were recorded for this clonotype. V usage is TRBV20-1 and J usage is TRBJ1-1; D is uncertain. The V and J ends lost 0 bases and 1 base respectively, with 15 bases between them. Germline V gives CDR1 DFQATT, CDR2 SNEGSKA (reference sequence). The CDR3 is 16 residues long. CDR3: CSARESHGPGNTEAFF. Written as DNA, the CDR3 is TGCAGTGCTAGAGAGAGTCATGGACCGGGGAACACTGAAGCTTTCTTT.

A few counts support this clonotype. The rearrangement joins TRBV23-1 to TRBJ2-6; tentatively, D is TRBD1 or TRBD2 (5 bases each). TRBV23-1 carries the ORF label, with uncertain function. Trimming removed 4 bases from V and 0 bases from J, with 10 bases in between. CDR3 size: 16 residues. The CDR3 region has the DNA TGCGCCAGCAGTCCCTCCGGGGCCTCTGGGGCCAACGTCCTGACTTTC. Encoded protein: CASSPSGASGANVLTF.

This CDR3 reads CASSYLTDRGLREAFF. CDR3 coding DNA: TGTGCCAGCAGTTACCTTACGGACAGGGGGCTTAGAGAAGCTTTCTTT. This chain links TRBV6-2 or TRBV6-3 with TRBJ1-1; TRBD1 aligns across 11 bases. The CDR3 totals 16 residues. The germline CDR1 and CDR2 sequences are MNHEY and SVGEGT. V was clipped by 2 bases and J by 8 bases; unmatched bases: 10.

This clonotype was detected a few times. The chain employs TRBV27 and TRBJ2-7; D not resolved. Germline CDR1 is MNHEY and CDR2 is SMNVEV (reference sequence). Trimming removed 5 bases at V and 2 bases at J, with 7 bases between. The CDR3 length is 12 residues. The CDR3 DNA is TGTGCCAGCAGTATTAGAGCCTACGAGCAGTACTTC. Translated, it gives CASSIRAYEQYF.

This clonotype was recorded a few times. The chain recombines TRBV24-1 with TRBJ2-1; no firm D call. Deletions cut 8 bases from V and 8 bases from J, with 9 bases between. Germline CDR1 and CDR2: KGHDR and SFDVKD. This CDR3 region has 11 residues. The CDR3 sequence: CATTNHDEQFF. The CDR3 DNA reads TGTGCCACCACCAACCACGATGAGCAGTTCTTC.

The chain couples TRBV7-8 to TRBJ1-2; a possible D gene is TRBD1 (5 bases). The V gene lost 5 bases and the J gene lost 8 bases, with 15 bases spanning the gap. Germline CDR1 reads SGHVS; CDR2 reads FQNEAQ. CDR3 length equals 13 residues. CDR3 in DNA: TGTGCCAGCAGCCCTGGCAGGGAGAGAGGCTACACCTTC. Translation gives CASSPGRERGYTF. Full variable domain (remainder filled in from reference TRBV7-8 and TRBJ1-2): GAGVSQSPRYKVAKRGQDVALRCDPISGHVSLFWYQQALGQGPEFLTYFQNEAQLDKSGLPSDRFFAERPEGSVSTLKIQRTQQEDSAVYLCASSPGRERGYTFGSGTRLTVV.

This clonotype was counted ten times or more. CDR3 DNA sequence: TGCGCCAGCAGCCTTCACTCCGGGACAACAGGGGCGAGAAACATTCAGTACTTC. This translates into CASSLHSGTTGARNIQYF. The rearrangement joins TRBV4-3 to TRBJ2-4; 7 positions match TRBD1. V shed 4 bases, J shed 6 bases, and the junction held 18 bases outside the gene matches. Germline V gives CDR1 LGHNA, CDR2 YSLEER. This CDR3 comprises 18 residues.

The chain recombines TRBV12-3 or TRBV12-4 with TRBJ2-7; D remains unclear. CDR3 length: 14 residues. The ends were cut back, 3 bases at V and 9 bases at J, with 18 bases in the middle. CDR3 coding DNA: TGTGCCAGCAGTTTCCTCCTAAACCCCGCTCTGCAGTACTTC. The encoded protein is CASSFLLNPALQYF.

There are a few counts of this clonotype. The J gene is TRBJ2-7, the V gene TRBV3-1; D is perhaps TRBD1 (7 bases). The CDR3 length is 12 residues. CDR1 and CDR2 (germline): LGHDT, YNNKEL (reference sequence). Trimming pared 3 bases from V and 12 bases from J, leaving 15 bases between. CDR3 loop: CASSQGRTGMYF. CDR3 in DNA: TGTGCCAGCAGCCAGGGGAGGACAGGAATGTACTTC.

This clonotype appeared a few times. The J gene is TRBJ2-1, the V gene TRBV5-1; 13 bases match TRBD2. Germline-derived CDR1 and CDR2 are SGHRS and YFSETQ. V gave up 7 bases and J gave up 5 bases; unmatched junction bases: 3. This CDR3 is built from 14 residues. This chain's CDR3 is CASQGLAGNNEQFF. The CDR3 nucleotides read TGCGCCAGCCAGGGACTAGCGGGAAACAATGAGCAGTTCTTC.

The J gene is TRBJ2-5, the V gene TRBV9; the D gene is possibly TRBD2 (6 bases). The CDR3 totals 15 residues. V was trimmed by 3 bases and J by 2 bases, leaving 14 bases between them. Germline V gene sequence: CDR1 SGDLS, CDR2 YYNGEE. In DNA form, the CDR3 reads TGTGCCAGCAGCGGGGGAGTCAGCGGGCAAGAGACCCAGTACTTC. Protein sequence: CASSGGVSGQETQYF.

The chain combines TRBV12-3 or TRBV12-4 with TRBJ2-3, with TRBD1 matching over 9 bases. There are 16 residues in the CDR3. V was clipped by 1 base and J by 4 bases; unmatched bases: 6. The CDR3 sequence is CASSLGNRGPADTQYF. CDR3 DNA sequence: TGTGCCAGCAGTTTAGGAAACAGGGGGCCGGCAGATACGCAGTATTTT.

A few counts support this clonotype. This rearrangement joins TRBV5-6 to TRBJ1-3; 7 bases match TRBD1. V was pared by 3 bases and J by 3 bases, with 3 bases of the junction left unmatched. Germline-derived CDR1 and CDR2 are SGHDT and YYEEEE. The CDR3 has 14 amino acids. This CDR3 is CASSSAGGGNTIYF. CDR3 nucleotides: TGTGCCAGCAGCTCAGCAGGGGGTGGAAACACCATATATTTT.

This clonotype was seen a handful of times. Here the CDR3 reads CASSVSGAYYEQYF. The CDR3, as DNA: TGTGCCAGCAGTGTATCCGGGGCATACTACGAGCAGTACTTC. The rearrangement uses TRBV12-3 or TRBV12-4 and TRBJ2-7; D could derive from TRBD1 or TRBD2 (5 bases each). The CDR3 extends over 14 amino acids. Between the trimmed V and J ends, which lost 5 bases and 3 bases, there was a span of 14 bases.